Shown below are 21 T cell receptor beta chains from a single sample sequenced in a study of low-dose radiotherapy and immunotherapy resistance in tumors. Time point described: before trial treatment. TRAV- and TRBV-specific primers, spanning alpha and beta chains, primed first-strand cDNA. TCRs were amplified for approximately 21 PCR cycles with a constant-region primer and V-primer adapter. TCRdb independently ran MiXCR on the reads; one entry per CDR3 protein. The repertoire has around 90,000 distinct CDR3 sequences, under 20% of them found once; the top ten carry about 5.9%. Specimen: PBMCs, collected before treatment. All receptors come from a male donor with prostate cancer.

This clonotype was counted many times. This rearrangement joins TRBV6-1 to TRBJ2-7; no reliable D call. CDR3 size: 10 residues. Trimming left V 6 bases short and J 5 bases short, with 5 bases between. Germline V CDR1 and CDR2: MNHNS, SASEGT. The CDR3 DNA is TGTGCCAGCAGCTGGGACGAGCAGTACTTC. Translation: CASSWDEQYF.

This clonotype has a handful of counts. This may be a read error, as it is one base from a much larger clone. The chain combines TRBV2 with TRBJ1-6; possibly TRBD1 for D (6 bases). Trimming pared 7 bases from V and 8 bases from J, leaving 18 bases between. The CDR3 totals 15 residues. Germline assignment: CDR1 SNHLY and CDR2 FYNNEI. In DNA form, the CDR3 reads TGTGCCAGCAACCGCCAGGGGAACGGCCATTCACCCCTCCACTTT. Translating gives CASNRQGNGHSPLHF.

In regard to this clonotype: A read error is the likely source, as a far larger clone sits one nucleotide away. The rearrangement uses TRBV2 and TRBJ2-3; D may be TRBD1 (5 bases). The CDR3 consists of 16 residues. With 8 bases removed from V and 2 bases from J, the gap between germline ends came to 20 bases. CDR1 and CDR2 (germline): SNHLY, FYNNEI. The CDR3 DNA reads as TGTGCCAGCTCACCACCGGCCGGACAAGCCACAGATACGCAGTATTTT. It is translated as CASSPPAGQATDTQYF.

The sample holds many counts of this clonotype. The gene calls are TRBV7-8 and TRBJ2-5, with TRBD2 matching 8 bases. CDR3 length: 16 residues. The V gene's germline CDR1 is SGHVS and CDR2 FQNEAQ. After removal of 1 base from V and 2 bases from J, the junction contained 6 bases not matched to a gene. The CDR3 sequence is CASSLVVAGGQETQYF. CDR3 DNA sequence: TGTGCCAGCAGCTTAGTCGTGGCGGGGGGACAAGAGACCCAGTACTTC.

This clonotype is deemed large (0.1 to 1%). This chain joins TRBV12-3 or TRBV12-4 and TRBJ2-3; D is undetermined. Trimming cost V 3 bases and J 4 bases, with 8 bases left between them. The CDR3 extends over 13 amino acids. The CDR3 sequence is CASSFLAADTQYF. The CDR3 nucleotides read TGTGCCAGCAGTTTTCTGGCAGCAGATACGCAGTATTTT.

The chain employs TRBV5-1 and TRBJ2-5; D assignment may be TRBD1 or TRBD2 (5 bases each). The V end lost 0 bases, the J end lost 5 bases, and 17 bases lay between the germline ends. This CDR3 is 16 amino acids long. Germline V gene data show CDR1 as SGHRS and CDR2 as YFSETQ. The CDR3 region is CASSLGLPRDGETQYF. The CDR3 coding sequence is TGCGCCAGCAGCTTGGGACTTCCCCGGGACGGGGAGACCCAGTACTTC.

This clonotype has a count of ten or more. The chain couples TRBV29-1 to TRBJ1-1; weak D call: TRBD1 (5 bases). The V and J ends lost 4 bases and 11 bases respectively, with 23 bases between them. The CDR3 consists of 14 residues. Germline CDR1 is SQVTM and CDR2 is ANQGSEA. CDR3 DNA: TGCAGCGTTGCGGGGCGCACGAGATCCCTCCCCGCTTTCTTT. Residues: CSVAGRTRSLPAFF.

This clonotype was picked up many times. The chain combines TRBV2 with TRBJ1-5, with unresolved D. This CDR3 has 11 amino acids. CDR1 is SNHLY and CDR2 is FYNNEI in the germline V gene. Trimming stripped 6 bases from V and 5 bases from J, with 5 bases between. This CDR3 reads CASREDQPQHF. CDR3 in DNA: TGTGCCAGCAGGGAGGATCAGCCCCAGCATTTT.

This clonotype turned up a few times. The junction departs from germline at one end; a sequencing error may be responsible. This chain joins TRBV5-3 and TRBJ2-1, with no clear D. TRBV5-3 is annotated as an ORF whose role is uncertain. The CDR3 contains 13 residues. CDR3 protein: CASSLKGRDEQFF. The CDR3 DNA reads TGTGCCAGCAGCTTGAAGGGAAGGGATGAGCAGTTCTTC.

This clonotype was seen ten or more times. V is TRBV14 and J is TRBJ2-5, with a possible D match to TRBD2 (6 bases). The CDR3 length is 13 residues. CDR1 and CDR2 (germline): SGHDN, FVKESK. Trimming cost V 2 bases and J 5 bases, with 9 bases left between them. CDR3 DNA sequence: TGTGCCAGCAGCCAAACCCGGGGGGAGACCCAGTACTTC. Translation: CASSQTRGETQYF.

This clonotype appeared many times. CDR3 residues: CASSTTGGYEKLFF. The CDR3 DNA is TGTGCCAGCAGCACGACAGGGGGGTATGAAAAACTGTTTTTT. The chain recombines TRBV28 with TRBJ1-4; 9 bases match TRBD1. The CDR3 totals 14 residues. V gave up 6 bases and J gave up 6 bases; unmatched junction bases: 5. CDR1 is MDHEN and CDR2 is SYDVKM in the germline V gene.

This chain joins TRBV19 and TRBJ2-7; either TRBD1 or TRBD2 may fit D (6 bases each). This CDR3 has 17 amino acids. Between the trimmed V and J ends, which lost 6 bases and 0 bases, there was a span of 21 bases. Germline V gene data show CDR1 as LNHDA and CDR2 as SQIVND (reference sequence). This chain's CDR3 is CASRGGTGGSDSYEQYF. CDR3 sequence (DNA): TGTGCCAGTAGAGGGGGGACCGGGGGCTCCGACTCCTACGAGCAGTACTTC.

Ten or more counts support this clonotype. This chain joins TRBV2 and TRBJ2-3, with D perhaps TRBD1 (5 bases). The V and J ends lost 1 base and 7 bases respectively, with 18 bases between them. Germline CDR1 reads SNHLY; CDR2 reads FYNNEI. The CDR3 consists of 16 residues. CDR3 DNA sequence: TGTGCCAGCAGTGAAGGCTCCACAGGCCCCAAACATACGCAGTATTTT. Its protein product is CASSEGSTGPKHTQYF.

This clonotype was counted ten times or more. The V and J genes are TRBV28 and TRBJ2-7; TRBD2 matches at 10 bases. This CDR3 contains 19 residues. Germline trimming cut 3 bases from V and 4 bases from J; bases unmatched to any gene: 18. Germline values: CDR1 MDHEN, CDR2 SYDVKM. The CDR3 DNA is TGTGCCAGCAGTTTTTATTGGAGCGGGAGGGCCCCGGGGGAGTACGAGCAGTACTTC. Amino acid sequence: CASSFYWSGRAPGEYEQYF.

Only a few counts were recorded for this clonotype. The chain has TRBV5-3 and TRBJ2-1; D is unclear. TRBV5-3 is assigned to the ORF class and has an uncertain function. V was trimmed by 8 bases and J by 3 bases, leaving 15 bases between them. The CDR3 is 14 amino acids. DNA for the CDR3: TGTGCCAGCGCACTTAGCCTCCTCTACAATGAGCAGTTCTTC. Translated, it gives CASALSLLYNEQFF.

This clonotype was recorded at least ten times. The chain carries TRBV30 and TRBJ1-5; the D is unclear. Trimming removed 6 bases at V and 4 bases at J, with 13 bases between. This CDR3 is 13 amino acids long. The germline V gene encodes CDR1 GTSNPN and CDR2 SVGIG (reference sequence). This CDR3 reads CACQRRGNQPQHF. CDR3 coding DNA: TGTGCCTGCCAAAGGAGAGGGAATCAGCCCCAGCATTTT.

In this sample, this clonotype turned up many times. The DNA of the CDR3 is TGCAGTGCCATATCCTGGACTAGCGGGAACTCCTACGAGCAGTACTTC. This encodes CSAISWTSGNSYEQYF. V usage is TRBV20-1 and J usage is TRBJ2-7, with 12 bases identical to TRBD2. The CDR3 spans 16 residues. Losses at the gene ends were 6 bases for V and 0 bases for J; bases not matched to a gene: 9. Germline CDR1 and CDR2: DFQATT and SNEGSKA (reference sequence).

This chain connects TRBV7-2 to TRBJ1-6, with a tentative D call TRBD1 (6 bases). Germline V gene data show CDR1 as SGHTA and CDR2 as FQGNSA. The ends were cut back, 3 bases at V and 4 bases at J, with 28 bases in the middle. The CDR3 sequence is 21 residues long. In DNA form, the CDR3 reads TGTGCCAGCAGCTTTTCTGCCAGGTTCTCGGGCAGGGGCGAATATAATTCACCCCTCCACTTT. Translation gives CASSFSARFSGRGEYNSPLHF.

V gene TRBV29-1 combines with J gene TRBJ2-7, with TRBD2 matching over 11 bases. Losses at the gene ends were 4 bases for V and 4 bases for J; bases not matched to a gene: 24. The CDR3 covers 20 residues. CDR1 is SQVTM, CDR2 ANQGSEA, per germline. CDR3 protein: CSVGGGLAGGPSYRVYEQYF. As DNA, the CDR3 is TGCAGCGTTGGTGGGGGCTTAGCGGGAGGGCCTTCCTACAGGGTTTACGAGCAGTACTTC.

Regarding this clonotype: This may arise from a read error, as a much more abundant clone is one base away. The V and J genes are TRBV12-3 or TRBV12-4 and TRBJ2-5; possible D gene TRBD1, 6 bases. The ends were cut back, 5 bases at V and 11 bases at J, with 27 bases in the middle. CDR3 length: 16 residues. The CDR3 reads CASSMGQLSSYNEQYF. CDR3 nucleotide sequence: TGTGCCAGCAGTATGGGACAACTGAGCTCCTACAATGAGCAGTACTTC.

The chain uses TRBV5-1 and TRBJ1-2, with 8 positions matching TRBD1. There are 12 residues in the CDR3. The ends lost 3 bases at V and 6 bases at J; junction bases unmatched: 1. Per germline, CDR1 SGHRS and CDR2 YFSETQ. The CDR3 DNA is TGCGCCAGCAGCTCGACAGGGGATGGCTACACCTTC. Amino acids: CASSSTGDGYTF.